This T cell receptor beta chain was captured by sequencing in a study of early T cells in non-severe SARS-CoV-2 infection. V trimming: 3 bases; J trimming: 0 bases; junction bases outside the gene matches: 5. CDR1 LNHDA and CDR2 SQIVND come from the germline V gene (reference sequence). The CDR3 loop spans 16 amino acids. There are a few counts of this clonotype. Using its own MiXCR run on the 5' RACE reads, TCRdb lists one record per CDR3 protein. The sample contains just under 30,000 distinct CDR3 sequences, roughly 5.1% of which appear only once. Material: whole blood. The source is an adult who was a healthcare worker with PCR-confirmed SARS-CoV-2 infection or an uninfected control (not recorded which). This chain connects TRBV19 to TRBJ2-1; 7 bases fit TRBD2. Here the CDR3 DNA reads TGTGCCAGTAGTATTGCGGGAGCTCGCTCCTACAATGAGCAGTTCTTC. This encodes CASSIAGARSYNEQFF.